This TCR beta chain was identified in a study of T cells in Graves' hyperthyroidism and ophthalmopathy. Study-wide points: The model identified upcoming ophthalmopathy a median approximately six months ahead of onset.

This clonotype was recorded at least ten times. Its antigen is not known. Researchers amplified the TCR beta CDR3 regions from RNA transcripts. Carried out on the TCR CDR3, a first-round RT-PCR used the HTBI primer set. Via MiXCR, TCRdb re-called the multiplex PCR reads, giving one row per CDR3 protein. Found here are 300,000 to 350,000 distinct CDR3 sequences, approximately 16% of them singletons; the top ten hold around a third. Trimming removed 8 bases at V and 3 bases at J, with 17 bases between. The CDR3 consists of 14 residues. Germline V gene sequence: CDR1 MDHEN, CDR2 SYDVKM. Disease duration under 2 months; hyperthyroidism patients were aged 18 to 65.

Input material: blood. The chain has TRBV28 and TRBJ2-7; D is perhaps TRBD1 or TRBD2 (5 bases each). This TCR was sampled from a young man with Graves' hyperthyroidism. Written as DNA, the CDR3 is TGTGCCAGCGCCACCGGGACGGAAAACTACGAGCAGTACTTC. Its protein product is CASATGTENYEQYF.